This T cell receptor beta chain was captured in a study of T cells expressing NK-cell markers. Study details: Cells sorted as CD3+CD56+NKG2C+, CD3+CD56+NKG2C- and CD3+CD56-NKG2C+ T cells supplied the TCR beta repertoires.

Germline CDR1 is KGHSH and CDR2 is LQKENI. The CDR3 loop spans 13 amino acids. TCRdb reprocessed the 5' RACE reads and reports one entry per CDR3 protein, with no DNA. This repertoire includes almost 450,000 distinct CDR3 sequences. J is TRBJ1-2 and V is TRBV18; there is no DNA to check the TCRdb D call of TRBD1. The sequence was collected from a woman aged 18 to 69 in good health. Sequencing was carried out using blood T cells: a sorted CD56 or NKG2C T cell subset, CD4+ or CD8+ T cells, or bulk PBMC T cells (not recorded which). CDR3 in amino acids: CASSVNRGVGYTF.